What follows is one T cell receptor beta chain and its context. The authors' processing: From reference gene primer amplification, estimates of nucleated cell counts were derived. TCRdb's table, derived via immunoSEQ multiplex PCR, lists solely in-frame clones and lacks some. The V and J calls and the clone size are those of that table, but D and trimming were determined from the DNA. The repertoire has 95,000 to 150,000 clones, around 85% of them found once; the top ten carry about 3.9%. The sample is drawn from a study of blood T cell repertoires in COVID-19. Study at large: Samples of COVID-19 (acute and convalescent) were obtained from the United States, Italy and Spain. Nucleic acid was either cDNA or gDNA, and it came from T cells, B-cell-depleted T cells, or PBMCs.

Specimen: peripheral blood. The receptor's source is a man between 60 and 75 years old with acute or convalescent COVID-19.

CDR3 amino acids: CASTYTGTGTQYF. Written as DNA, the CDR3 is TGTGCCAGCACCTATACAGGGACGGGGACCCAGTACTTC. The rearrangement links TRBV28 to TRBJ2-5, with D maybe TRBD1 (6 bases). Trimming removed 7 bases at V and 7 bases at J, with 16 bases between. CDR3 size: 13 residues. CDR1 and CDR2 (germline): MDHEN, SYDVKM.